This TCR beta chain is from a study of identical twins. Study results and limitations: Zero-insertion analyses were open to partial confounding by invariant MAIT and iNKT cells. Memory repertoires showed no such pattern, whereas abundant cord blood beta clonotypes carried fewer insertions.

As concerns this clonotype: Its antigen is unidentified.

V lost 2 bases to trimming and J lost 9 bases, with 5 bases between them. The CDR3 sequence is 11 residues long. CDR1 is LNHNV, CDR2 YYDKDF, per germline (reference sequence). Through template switching, a universal primer site was introduced, and the cDNA contained unique molecular identifiers. TCRdb re-derived calls from the 5' RACE reads in MiXCR, one entry per CDR3 protein. The data show 750,000 to 950,000 distinct CDR3 sequences, 9% to 15% seen once. With no exceptions, donors were healthy Caucasians. The data were also submitted as part of a second study, on yellow fever vaccine responses in identical twins.

The TCR comes from a woman between 18 and 29 years old in good health. The chain has TRBV15 and TRBJ2-1; D is ambiguous. Input material: PBMCs. Here the CDR3 DNA reads TGTGCCACCAGCAGAATCTCTGAGCAGTTCTTC. Its protein is CATSRISEQFF. Looking up the rest from reference TRBV15 and TRBJ2-1 gives the full variable domain: DAMVIQNPRYQVTQFGKPVTLSCSQTLNHNVMYWYQQKSSQAPKLLFHYYDKDFNNEADTPDNFQSRRPNTSFCFLDIRSPGLGDTAMYLCATSRISEQFFGPGTRLTVL.